These 8 T cell receptor beta chains came from one sample sequenced in a study of T cells after yellow fever vaccination. TCRdb fed the 5' RACE reads into MiXCR, producing one record per CDR3 protein. The profile shows some 260,000 distinct CDR3 sequences, 5.2% of them singletons. This sample comprised CD4+ T cells sorted from PBMCs, obtained on the day of the yellow fever booster vaccination. These receptors were obtained from a man between 18 and 35 years old who received the YFV17D yellow fever vaccine.

The chain carries TRBV6-2 or TRBV6-3 and TRBJ1-5; D remains ambiguous. The CDR3 has 12 amino acids. Trimming removed 5 bases at V and 4 bases at J, with 6 bases between. Germline assignment: CDR1 MNHEY and CDR2 SVGEGT. The DNA for the CDR3 is TGTGCCAGCAGTGGGAGAAATCAGCCCCAGCATTTT. Protein: CASSGRNQPQHF.

V gene TRBV4-3 combines with J gene TRBJ2-3, with D possibly called TRBD1 or TRBD2 (6 bases each). CDR1 is LGHNA, CDR2 YSLEER, per germline. The germline V and J ends were trimmed by 1 base and 5 bases, with 13 bases remaining between them. The CDR3 sequence is 15 residues long. The DNA of the CDR3 is TGCGCCAGCAGCCAAGTCTGGGGGGCCGGAGATACGCAGTATTTT. This translates into CASSQVWGAGDTQYF.

This clonotype was recorded at least ten times. The chain recombines TRBV19 with TRBJ2-1; 7 nucleotides agree with TRBD2. With 9 bases clipped from V and 0 bases from J, the junction kept 2 bases outside the gene matches. Germline assignment: CDR1 LNHDA and CDR2 SQIVND (reference sequence). The CDR3 has 13 residues. CDR3 sequence: CASGGYSYNEQFF. For the CDR3, the DNA is TGTGCCAGCGGGGGGTACTCCTACAATGAGCAGTTCTTC.

This clonotype has only a few counts. The chain couples TRBV14 to TRBJ2-7, with TRBD2 matching 8 bases. In germline, CDR1 is SGHDN, CDR2 FVKESK. The CDR3 runs 14 residues. V dropped 4 bases and J dropped 9; count of bases not matched to a gene: 11. The CDR3 sequence: CASSLGGGPSAQYF. The CDR3 DNA follows: TGTGCCAGCAGCCTCGGGGGGGGCCCCAGCGCGCAGTACTTC.

The rearrangement joins TRBV9 to TRBJ2-3; TRBD2 matches 11 bases. Germline CDR1 SGDLS, CDR2 YYNGEE. This CDR3 has 16 amino acids. V lost 4 bases, J lost 0 bases, and 4 bases stayed unmatched. The chain's CDR3 is CASSLGLAVSTDTQYF. The CDR3 DNA sequence: TGTGCCAGCAGCCTGGGACTAGCGGTGAGCACAGATACGCAGTATTTT.

V usage is TRBV29-1 and J usage is TRBJ1-2; D gene ambiguous. Germline-derived CDR1 and CDR2 are SQVTM and ANQGSEA. Trimming shortened V by 0 bases and J by 8 bases, and 13 bases separated the two germline ends. The CDR3 has 13 amino acids. CDR3 residues: CSVEERASGGYTF. Here the CDR3 DNA reads TGCAGCGTTGAAGAAAGGGCTTCGGGAGGCTACACCTTC.

This rearrangement joins TRBV20-1 to TRBJ2-1; D ambiguous. This CDR3 has 13 amino acids. V was shortened by 7 bases and J by 6 bases, with 16 bases between the two germline ends. Germline V gene sequence: CDR1 DFQATT, CDR2 SNEGSKA (reference sequence). CDR3 sequence reads: CSVERGEPNEQFF. The CDR3 region has the DNA TGCAGTGTTGAGAGAGGTGAACCCAATGAGCAGTTCTTC.

The chain joins TRBV12-3 or TRBV12-4 to TRBJ1-5; 9 bases match TRBD1. V was clipped by 5 bases and J by 4 bases; unmatched bases: 3. The CDR3 is 14 residues long. In DNA, the CDR3 is TGTGCCAGCAGTGGGACAGGGTGGAATCAGCCCCAGCATTTT. Its translation: CASSGTGWNQPQHF.